This T cell receptor beta chain was documented in a study of T cells in localized non-small cell lung cancer. Study results and limitations: As only one tumor region underwent sequencing, heterogeneity remains possible. The greatest T cell clonality was found in uninvolved adjacent lung (higher than in tumor). With higher T cell density in blood came longer overall survival. In adjacent lung appeared a median approximately 57 of the top 100 tumor clones.

This CDR3 has 14 residues. The V and J ends lost 2 bases and 2 bases respectively, with 11 bases between them. Germline assignment: CDR1 SGHRS and CDR2 YFSETQ. The data were produced by immunoSEQ multiplex PCR, yet TCRdb's version contains in-frame clones alone and is incomplete. Of 18,000 or so clones in the sample, about nine tenths were seen once. Notes on this clone: Its matching antigen is unknown.

The TCR sequence derives from a man aged 35 to 69 with stage I lung adenocarcinoma. The chain has TRBV5-1 and TRBJ2-7; no clear D. The source material was peripheral blood, sampled before any cancer treatment. CDR3 coding DNA: TGCGCCAGCAGCTTTGCAGGCGTAACCTACGAGCAGTACTTC. Encoded protein: CASSFAGVTYEQYF.